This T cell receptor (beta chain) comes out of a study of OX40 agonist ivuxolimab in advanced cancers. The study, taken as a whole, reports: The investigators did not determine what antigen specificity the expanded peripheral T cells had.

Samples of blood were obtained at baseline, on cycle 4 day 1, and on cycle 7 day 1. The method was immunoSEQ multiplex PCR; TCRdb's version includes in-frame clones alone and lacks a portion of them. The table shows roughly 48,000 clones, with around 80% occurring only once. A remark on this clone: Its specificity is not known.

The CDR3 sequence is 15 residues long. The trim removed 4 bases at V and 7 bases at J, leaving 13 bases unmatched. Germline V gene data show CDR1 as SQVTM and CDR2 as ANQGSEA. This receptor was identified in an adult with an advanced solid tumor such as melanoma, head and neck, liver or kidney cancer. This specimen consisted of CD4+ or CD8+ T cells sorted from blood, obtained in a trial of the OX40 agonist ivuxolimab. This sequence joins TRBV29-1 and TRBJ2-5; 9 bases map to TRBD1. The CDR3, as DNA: TGCAGCGTTGGACAGGGGGAGAGACTAAGAGGGACCCAGTACTTC. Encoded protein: CSVGQGERLRGTQYF.